The 9 T cell receptor beta chains below all came from one sample that was sequenced in a study of blood T cell repertoires in COVID-19. Profiling relied on immunoSEQ multiplex PCR, and the TCRdb table lists in-frame clones only, not all of them. The sample lists about 140,000 clones, around 80% occurring once. The sequencing input was peripheral blood. The receptors originated from a man aged 50 to 60 with acute or convalescent COVID-19.

The chain employs TRBV19 and TRBJ2-6, with D unclear. V was shortened by 4 bases and J by 0 bases, with 10 bases between the two germline ends. Per the germline V gene, CDR1 is LNHDA and CDR2 is SQIVND (reference sequence). The CDR3 spans 16 residues. The CDR3 region is CASSNQAISGANVLTF. In DNA form, the CDR3 reads TGTGCCAGTAGTAATCAGGCGATCTCTGGGGCCAACGTCCTGACTTTC.

CDR3 loop: CASMPGQIYNEQFF. As DNA, the CDR3 is TGTGCCAGTATGCCGGGACAGATTTACAATGAGCAGTTCTTC. The chain carries TRBV19 and TRBJ2-1; 7 bases are shared with TRBD1. Germline V lookup: CDR1 LNHDA, CDR2 SQIVND (reference sequence). The CDR3 is 14 residues long. V gave up 7 bases and J gave up 4 bases; unmatched junction bases: 7.

The count of this clone is one. The chain is built from TRBV6-1 and TRBJ2-3, with 9 bases lining up with TRBD1. The CDR3 is 17 residues long. V lost 2 bases, J lost 2 bases, and 8 bases stayed unmatched. Germline V gene lookup returns CDR1 MNHNS and CDR2 SASEGT. Here the CDR3 reads CASSETDRGLNTDTQYF. Here the CDR3 DNA reads TGTGCCAGCAGTGAAACGGACAGGGGTCTCAACACAGATACGCAGTATTTT.

This sequence joins TRBV2 and TRBJ2-2, with D maybe TRBD2 (6 bases). Trimming took 0 bases from V and 1 from J, leaving 9 bases between them. CDR3 length: 16 amino acids. Germline CDR1 is SNHLY and CDR2 is FYNNEI. CDR3 amino acids: CASSEAGGENTGELFF. Here the CDR3 DNA reads TGTGCCAGCAGTGAAGCCGGCGGGGAGAACACCGGGGAGCTGTTTTTT.

The chain uses TRBV30 and TRBJ2-1; D is possibly TRBD1 (6 bases). Germline V gene sequence: CDR1 GTSNPN, CDR2 SVGIG (reference sequence). Trimming took off 3 bases at V and 10 bases at J, with 10 bases between the two ends. CDR3 size: 11 residues. The CDR3 bases are TGTGCCTGGAGGGGGGCCGGGGAGCAGTTCTTC. Translating it yields CAWRGAGEQFF.

The gene calls are TRBV3-1 (or the pseudogene TRBV3-2) and TRBJ1-2; D is possibly TRBD1 (5 bases). The CDR3 has 17 amino acids. CDR1 and CDR2 from the germline V gene are LGHDT and YNNKEL (reference sequence). V lost 5 bases, J lost 5 bases, and 24 bases lay in between. CDR3 amino acids: CASSTQTVNRYPYGYTF. The CDR3 DNA reads TGTGCCAGCAGCACACAGACAGTGAACCGTTACCCTTATGGCTACACCTTC.

This clone turned up a few times. The chain uses TRBV18 and TRBJ1-5; D is unclear. The CDR3 has 12 residues. Per germline, CDR1 KGHSH and CDR2 LQKENI. V was shortened by 8 bases and J by 3 bases, with 8 bases between the two germline ends. The CDR3 here is CASGESNQPQHF. The CDR3 DNA is TGTGCCAGCGGAGAGTCCAATCAGCCCCAGCATTTT.

The chain recombines TRBV2 with TRBJ2-7; 9 positions agree with TRBD2. This CDR3 has 14 residues. CDR1 and CDR2 (germline): SNHLY, FYNNEI. V was pared by 7 bases and J by 0 bases, with 4 bases of the junction left unmatched. This CDR3 reads CASKVAGDSYEQYF. Written as DNA, the CDR3 is TGTGCCAGCAAAGTAGCGGGGGACTCCTACGAGCAGTACTTC. The complete variable domain, with remaining parts taken from reference TRBV2 and TRBJ2-7, reads EPEVTQTPSHQVTQMGQEVILRCVPISNHLYFYWYRQILGQKVEFLVSFYNNEISEKSEIFDDQFSVERPDGSNFTLKIRSTKLEDSAMYFCASKVAGDSYEQYFGPGTRLTVT.

This clone was seen a few times. This chain joins TRBV19 and TRBJ2-1; a weak D match, TRBD1 (6 bases). The CDR3 is 15 amino acids. CDR1 and CDR2 from the germline V gene are LNHDA and SQIVND (reference sequence). Trimming took 3 bases from V and 0 from J, leaving 9 bases between them. DNA for the CDR3: TGTGCCAGTAGTATCGGACAGAACTCCTACAATGAGCAGTTCTTC. Its protein product is CASSIGQNSYNEQFF.